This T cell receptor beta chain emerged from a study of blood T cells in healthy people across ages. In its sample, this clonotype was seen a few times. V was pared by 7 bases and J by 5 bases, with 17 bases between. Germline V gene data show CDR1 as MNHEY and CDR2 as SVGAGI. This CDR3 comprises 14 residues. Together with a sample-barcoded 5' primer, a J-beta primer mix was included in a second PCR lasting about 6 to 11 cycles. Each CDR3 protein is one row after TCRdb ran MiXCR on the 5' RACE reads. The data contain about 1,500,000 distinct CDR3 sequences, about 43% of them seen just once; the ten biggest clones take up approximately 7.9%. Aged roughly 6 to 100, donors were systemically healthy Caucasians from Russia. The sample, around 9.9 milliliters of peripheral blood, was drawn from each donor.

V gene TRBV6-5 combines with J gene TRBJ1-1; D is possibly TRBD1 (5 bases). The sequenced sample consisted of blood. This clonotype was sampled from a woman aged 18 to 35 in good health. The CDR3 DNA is TGTGCCAGCACCCCGGGGGGACTGGGTACTGAAGCTTTCTTT. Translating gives CASTPGGLGTEAFF.